Listed here are 5 T cell receptor beta chains from one sample, sequenced in a study of CD8+ T cells in alopecia areata. Treatment: oral pan-JAK inhibitor, 5-10 mg twice daily. Sequencing templates came from extracted RNA that was reverse transcribed into cDNA. The assay was immunoSEQ multiplex PCR, and TCRdb's table has in-frame clones only and misses some. The repertoire consists of about 190,000 clones, with about 60% occurring once and the leading ten covering over 9.5%. The source was CD8+ T cells sorted from blood, collected at week 24, from a patient treated with tofacitinib. These receptors were taken from a human donor with alopecia areata.

V and J are TRBV25-1 and TRBJ2-5; possibly TRBD2 for D (5 bases). Trimming stripped 4 bases from V and 0 bases from J, with 12 bases between. This CDR3 spans 15 amino acids. The germline V gene encodes CDR1 MGHDK and CDR2 SYGVNS. The CDR3 loop is CASSAPASNQETQYF. DNA for the CDR3: TGTGCCAGCAGTGCTCCCGCTAGCAACCAAGAGACCCAGTACTTC.

The V call is TRBV10-3, the J call TRBJ1-5; 7 positions match TRBD1. The junction had 5 bases not matched to a gene; V was cut back by 3 bases and J by 0 bases. CDR1 ENHRY and CDR2 SYGVKD come from the germline V gene. The CDR3 extends over 16 amino acids. The CDR3: CAISDKGTDSNQPQHF. CDR3 DNA: TGTGCCATCAGTGATAAGGGGACAGATAGCAATCAGCCCCAGCATTTT.

This sequence joins TRBV2 and TRBJ2-4; the match to TRBD1 covers 7 bases. The germline gives CDR1 SNHLY, CDR2 FYNNEI. With 3 bases clipped from V and 4 bases from J, the junction kept 6 bases outside the gene matches. There are 15 residues in the CDR3. The CDR3 bases are TGTGCCAGCAGTGAGCACCGGGACAGAAAAAACATTCAGTACTTC. It specifies CASSEHRDRKNIQYF.

This clone was detected only a few times. The chain carries TRBV14 and TRBJ2-7, with a tentative D call TRBD1 (5 bases). The CDR3 covers 15 residues. Between the trimmed V and J ends, which lost 0 bases and 2 bases, there was a span of 11 bases. Germline V gene data show CDR1 as SGHDN and CDR2 as FVKESK. DNA of the CDR3: TGTGCCAGCAGCCAAGAATCAGGGCTAGCCTACGAGCAGTACTTC. Translation gives CASSQESGLAYEQYF.

Points on this clone: The sample has other DNA sequences that encode this CDR3 too. The gene calls are TRBV27 and TRBJ2-2; D is perhaps TRBD1 or TRBD2 (5 bases each). The CDR3 runs 13 residues. The germline gives CDR1 MNHEY, CDR2 SMNVEV (reference sequence). V lost 3 bases to trimming and J lost 5 bases, with 7 bases between them. The CDR3 DNA reads TGTGCCAGCAGTTTTGGGGGAACCGGGGAGCTGTTTTTT. Translation: CASSFGGTGELFF.